The clone carrying this T cell receptor beta chain came up many times. Its target is unknown. Every donor was a healthy Caucasian. This sample is part of a study of identical twins. The study, taken as a whole, reports: Fewer insertions were carried by abundant cord blood beta clonotypes, but none was seen in memory repertoires.

A universal primer binding site was introduced by template switching. The final cDNA contained unique molecular identifiers. TCRdb re-analysed the 5' RACE reads in MiXCR, keeping a single row per CDR3 protein. The data show 120,000 to 150,000 distinct CDR3 sequences, around 3.5% seen once. The sample consisted of memory T cells sorted from blood. The origin of this receptor is a man aged 18-30 years in good health.

The CDR3 here is CASRSEGGTFSGANVLTF. The CDR3 DNA reads as TGCGCCAGCAGGTCCGAGGGGGGGACCTTCTCTGGGGCCAACGTCCTGACTTTC. This chain connects TRBV5-1 to TRBJ2-6; possibly TRBD2 for D (7 bases). Trimming removed 5 bases from V and 0 bases from J, with 18 bases in between. Looked up from germline, CDR1 is SGHRS and CDR2 is YFSETQ. The CDR3 covers 18 residues.